A selection of T cell receptor beta chains follows, all from one sample in a study of blood T cells in healthy people across ages. TCRdb itself ran the 5' RACE reads through MiXCR, one entry per CDR3 protein. Of roughly 700,000 distinct CDR3 sequences in the sample, around a quarter are singletons; the top ten hold 9.4%. This same sample was also part of a study on T cells of mothers and their children.

Sequenced: blood. The receptor set was obtained from a boy aged 5-17 years in good health. Both conserved end residues are trimmed from each CDR3.

cdr3_aa: ASSLRMMNTEAF
v_call: TRBV19
j_call: TRBJ1-1

cdr3_aa: SARNTGELF
v_call: TRBV20-1
j_call: TRBJ2-2

cdr3_aa: ASSLAHVNSPLH
v_call: TRBV7-2
j_call: TRBJ1-6

cdr3_aa: ASGTNSYEQY
v_call: TRBV10-3
j_call: NA

cdr3_aa: ASSLVTGAEYEQY
v_call: TRBV7-6
j_call: TRBJ2-7

cdr3_aa: ASSLGGSWEQY
v_call: TRBV11-2
j_call: TRBJ2-5

cdr3_aa: ASSLSGIEAETQY
v_call: TRBV11-1
j_call: TRBJ2-5

cdr3_aa: ATSGESEAKNIQY
v_call: TRBV10-3
j_call: TRBJ2-4

cdr3_aa: ASSLTATSYEQY
v_call: TRBV7-6
j_call: TRBJ2-7

cdr3_aa: ASSHSPGSDEQY
v_call: TRBV11-2
j_call: TRBJ2-7

cdr3_aa: ASSPGRDLTYNEQF
v_call: TRBV11-3
j_call: TRBJ2-1

cdr3_aa: ASSTARRQGSDTQY
v_call: TRBV6-1
j_call: TRBJ2-3

cdr3_aa: SAIRVAGGTHEQY
v_call: TRBV20-1
j_call: TRBJ2-7

cdr3_aa: ASSLKMRSEAF
v_call: TRBV28
j_call: TRBJ1-1

cdr3_aa: ASSLIAGEQF
v_call: TRBV11-1
j_call: TRBJ2-1

cdr3_aa: ASRPQLAQEQF
v_call: TRBV6-5
j_call: NA

cdr3_aa: ASSSPGYTEAF
v_call: TRBV11-2
j_call: TRBJ1-1

cdr3_aa: ASSQDSAGTLGYT
v_call: TRBV4-3
j_call: TRBJ1-2

cdr3_aa: ASRYMNTEAF
v_call: TRBV12-3/TRBV12-4
j_call: TRBJ1-1

cdr3_aa: ATSPRGGHYNEQF
v_call: TRBV15
j_call: TRBJ2-1

cdr3_aa: ASSLEAGEDYGYT
v_call: TRBV5-5
j_call: TRBJ1-2

cdr3_aa: ASSPPSQEAYNEQF
v_call: TRBV18
j_call: TRBJ2-1

cdr3_aa: ASSLSPGSYEQY
v_call: TRBV7-2
j_call: TRBJ2-7

cdr3_aa: ASSQDSLTDTQY
v_call: TRBV4-1
j_call: TRBJ2-3

cdr3_aa: ASSFLAASTDTQY
v_call: TRBV9
j_call: TRBJ2-3

cdr3_aa: ASRSALWTSGGNEQF
v_call: TRBV6-2/TRBV6-3
j_call: TRBJ2-1

cdr3_aa: ASSPDLSIQANEQF
v_call: TRBV4-1
j_call: TRBJ2-1

cdr3_aa: ASSQGAGIAAF
v_call: TRBV4-3
j_call: TRBJ1-1

cdr3_aa: ASSPRLGTEAF
v_call: TRBV7-9
j_call: TRBJ1-1

cdr3_aa: ASSLVVGYQETQY
v_call: TRBV7-9
j_call: TRBJ2-5

cdr3_aa: ASRGADRNYGYT
v_call: TRBV6-5
j_call: TRBJ1-2

cdr3_aa: ASSGGDRFFYEQY
v_call: TRBV9
j_call: TRBJ2-7

cdr3_aa: ASSLYSGTQVYNEQF
v_call: TRBV7-6
j_call: TRBJ2-1

cdr3_aa: SVDPVYQETQY
v_call: TRBV29-1
j_call: TRBJ2-5

cdr3_aa: ASSRWSSNTEAF
v_call: TRBV9
j_call: TRBJ1-1

cdr3_aa: SAPDLQGAGNTEAF
v_call: TRBV20-1
j_call: TRBJ1-1

cdr3_aa: ASSPQPSGGEETQY
v_call: TRBV7-2
j_call: TRBJ2-5

cdr3_aa: ASGHSYGQY
v_call: TRBV12-3/TRBV12-4
j_call: TRBJ2-5

cdr3_aa: ASSLLGDPPEAF
v_call: TRBV28
j_call: TRBJ1-1

cdr3_aa: ASSLVGQGTYEQY
v_call: TRBV7-9
j_call: NA

cdr3_aa: ASSSAVRGTDTQY
v_call: TRBV5-1
j_call: TRBJ2-3

cdr3_aa: SALGNEQF
v_call: TRBV29-1
j_call: TRBJ2-1

cdr3_aa: ATQSPYTEAF
v_call: TRBV27
j_call: TRBJ1-1

cdr3_aa: ASKSPSYEQY
v_call: TRBV6-6
j_call: TRBJ2-7

cdr3_aa: ASSLDLGVGNEQF
v_call: TRBV5-1
j_call: NA

cdr3_aa: ASSQADREQY
v_call: TRBV3-1
j_call: TRBJ2-7